Each of the 29 T cell receptor beta chains below was sequenced from the same sample in a study of blood T cells in healthy people across ages. It was with a sample-barcoded 5' primer and a J-beta primer mix that a second PCR of roughly 7 to 12 cycles was run. MiXCR was run by TCRdb on the 5' RACE reads, yielding one entry per CDR3 protein. The sample shows some 1.4 million distinct CDR3 sequences, approximately 40% of them seen only once. Source material: blood. These receptors were obtained from a woman younger than 35 in good health.

The rearrangement uses TRBV6-5 and TRBJ2-7, with TRBD1 identical over 7 bases. V was clipped by 6 bases and J by 0 bases; unmatched bases: 5. The CDR3 contains 14 residues. Germline CDR1 and CDR2: MNHEY and SVGAGI. CDR3 bases: TGTGCCAGCAGGGGACAGAGGAGCTCCTACGAGCAGTACTTC. Residues: CASRGQRSSYEQYF.

This clonotype was seen more than once but under ten times. The chain couples TRBV5-1 to TRBJ1-5; TRBD1 agrees at 8 bases. This CDR3 spans 17 amino acids. Unmatched junction bases numbered 8, after V lost 0 bases and J lost 3 bases. Germline V gene sequence: CDR1 SGHRS, CDR2 YFSETQ. The chain's CDR3 is CASSLGEQGEINQPQHF. As DNA, the CDR3 is TGCGCCAGCAGCTTGGGTGAACAGGGGGAAATCAATCAGCCCCAGCATTTT.

Remarks on this clonotype: A read error may be the cause here, since a much bigger clone is one base away. The chain carries TRBV7-8 and TRBJ2-1; 9 bases line up with TRBD1. Germline CDR1 reads SGHVS; CDR2 reads FQNEAQ. The CDR3 totals 14 residues. The ends lost 5 bases at V and 10 bases at J; junction bases unmatched: 9. CDR3 loop: CASSHRQGVYEQFF. The CDR3 coding sequence is TGTGCCAGCAGCCACAGACAGGGGGTCTACGAGCAGTTCTTC.

The chain joins TRBV9 to TRBJ1-1; D is possibly TRBD1 (6 bases). The germline V gene encodes CDR1 SGDLS and CDR2 YYNGEE. V lost 3 bases, J lost 1 base, and 13 bases lay in between. This CDR3 region has 15 residues. CDR3 DNA sequence: TGTGCCAGCAGCGCCTTAGGGGGGGAGAACACTGAAGCTTTCTTT. This encodes CASSALGGENTEAFF.

This clonotype was observed at least ten times. The rearrangement joins TRBV7-9 to TRBJ2-7; 9 nucleotides align to TRBD2. CDR1 and CDR2 from the germline V gene are SEHNR and FQNEAQ (reference sequence). V dropped 6 bases and J dropped 1; count of bases not matched to a gene: 19. The CDR3 has 19 residues. CDR3 sequence: CASSSGVAGVPNPSYEQYF. The CDR3 nucleotides read TGTGCCAGCAGTTCCGGGGTAGCGGGAGTCCCCAACCCATCCTACGAGCAGTACTTC.

Only one count was recorded for this clonotype. The chain recombines TRBV5-1 with TRBJ1-4, with no clear D. The CDR3 contains 15 residues. Germline CDR1 and CDR2: SGHRS and YFSETQ. V lost 5 bases to trimming and J lost 2 bases, with 13 bases between them. Here the CDR3 DNA reads TGCGCCAGCAGACCCCTGCCAGGCACTAATGAAAAACTGTTTTTT. Residues: CASRPLPGTNEKLFF.

The chain recombines TRBV10-3 with TRBJ2-5, with no clear D. V shed 3 bases and J shed 11 bases, with 16 bases lying between them. The CDR3 extends over 13 amino acids. Germline-derived CDR1 and CDR2 are ENHRY and SYGVKD. Here the CDR3 DNA reads TGTGCCATCAGTGATGTGGGGTACACTGAGCAGTACTTC. Translating gives CAISDVGYTEQYF.

This clonotype was seen more than once but under ten times. The rearrangement joins TRBV12-3 or TRBV12-4 to TRBJ2-5; TRBD2 matches at 16 bases. V dropped 7 bases and J dropped 0; count of bases not matched to a gene: 8. CDR3 length equals 18 residues. The CDR3 here is CASIPGLAGGKYQETQYF. The CDR3 bases are TGTGCCAGCATTCCGGGACTAGCGGGGGGGAAGTACCAAGAGACCCAGTACTTC.

V usage is TRBV27 and J usage is TRBJ2-1; 8 bases fit TRBD2. Germline CDR1 MNHEY, CDR2 SMNVEV (reference sequence). With 5 bases clipped from V and 4 bases from J, the junction kept 13 bases outside the gene matches. The CDR3 covers 17 residues. The CDR3 DNA reads TGTGCCAGCAGTGCCCTACCCCCAGCGGGGGCATACAATGAGCAGTTCTTC. Its translation is CASSALPPAGAYNEQFF.

The chain joins TRBV20-1 to TRBJ1-4, with unresolved D. Trimming left V 0 bases short and J 5 bases short, with 10 bases between. Germline V gene lookup returns CDR1 DFQATT and CDR2 SNEGSKA (reference sequence). The CDR3 extends over 14 amino acids. CDR3 protein: CSARDQGLNEKLFF. DNA of the CDR3: TGCAGTGCTAGAGATCAAGGGTTGAATGAAAAACTGTTTTTT.

A few counts support this clonotype. The rearrangement joins TRBV7-7 to TRBJ2-1; 10 bases line up with TRBD2. CDR1 is SSHAT and CDR2 is FNYEAQ in the germline V gene (reference sequence). This CDR3 has 14 amino acids. With V trimmed by 2 bases and J by 8 bases, 3 bases remained unmatched. The CDR3 protein is CASSLLAGDYEQFF. CDR3 sequence (DNA): TGTGCCAGCAGCTTACTAGCGGGAGACTATGAGCAGTTCTTC.

This rearrangement joins TRBV6-2 or TRBV6-3 to TRBJ1-1; D might be TRBD1 (5 bases). Trimming removed 6 bases at V and 7 bases at J, with 12 bases between. The CDR3 spans 12 residues. Germline loops: CDR1 MNHEY, CDR2 SVGEGT. This CDR3 is CASSHPGGEAFF. The CDR3 bases are TGTGCCAGCAGCCACCCGGGGGGTGAAGCTTTCTTT.

This chain connects TRBV27 to TRBJ1-1; D is possibly TRBD1 (6 bases). V dropped 1 base and J dropped 1 base, with 16 bases sitting between them. The germline V gene encodes CDR1 MNHEY and CDR2 SMNVEV (reference sequence). There are 17 residues in the CDR3. CDR3 loop: CASSLFGRGKANTEAFF. The DNA for the CDR3 is TGTGCCAGCAGTTTATTCGGCAGGGGTAAAGCGAACACTGAAGCTTTCTTT.

As regards this clonotype: The junction differs from germline at one of its ends, possibly a read error. The chain recombines TRBV5-1 with TRBJ1-5; 7 bases fit TRBD1. This CDR3 has 15 residues. Germline V gene sequence: CDR1 SGHRS, CDR2 YFSETQ. The CDR3 DNA is TGTGCCAGCAGCCTCGGACAGGATAGCAATCAGCCCCAGCATTTT. Protein sequence: CASSLGQDSNQPQHF.

V usage is TRBV3-1 and J usage is TRBJ2-6; D is uncertain. Germline lookup yields CDR1 LGHDT and CDR2 YNNKEL (reference sequence). The ends were cut back, 3 bases at V and 1 base at J, with 1 base in the middle. The CDR3 is 13 amino acids. The CDR3 nucleotides are TGTGCCAGCAGCCATTCTGGGGCCAACGTCCTGACTTTC. Protein sequence: CASSHSGANVLTF.

The sample holds a few counts of this clonotype. The chain employs TRBV5-5 and TRBJ1-2; D remains ambiguous. The germline gives CDR1 SGHKS, CDR2 YYEKEE (reference sequence). V lost 0 bases and J lost 3, with 6 bases in between. The CDR3 has 13 residues. CDR3 sequence (DNA): TGTGCCAGCAGCTTGGACACAGACTATGGCTACACCTTC. The encoded protein is CASSLDTDYGYTF.

The chain links TRBV7-2 to TRBJ2-1; 7 bases map to TRBD1. The J call may not be correct, given that the DNA end is closer to TRBJ2-7. The CDR3 has 15 amino acids. CDR1 and CDR2 (germline): SGHTA, FQGNSA. The CDR3 coding sequence is TGTGCCAGCAGCTTAATCGGGACAGACTACAATGAGCAGTACTTC. This sequence encodes CASSLIGTDYNEQYF.

This rearrangement joins TRBV6-6 to TRBJ1-2; TRBD1 is a possible D gene (5 bases). V was pared by 6 bases and J by 4 bases, with 9 bases between. The CDR3 length is 12 residues. Germline V lookup: CDR1 MNHNY, CDR2 SVGAGI (reference sequence). CDR3 nucleotide sequence: TGTGCCAGCAGCAAGACAGTCTATGGCTACACCTTC. It codes for CASSKTVYGYTF.

The CDR3 protein is CASSAPPLYEQYF. The CDR3 nucleotides are TGTGCCAGCAGCGCCCCTCCTCTATACGAGCAGTACTTC. The rearrangement uses TRBV9 and TRBJ2-7; D call uncertain. Germline CDR1 and CDR2: SGDLS and YYNGEE. The CDR3 contains 13 residues. Trimming pared 3 bases from V and 4 bases from J, leaving 11 bases between.

This clonotype appeared a few times. The chain is built from TRBV20-1 and TRBJ2-7; TRBD2 matches at 12 bases. J was trimmed by 2 bases and V by 2 bases; bases with no gene match: 1. CDR1 is DFQATT, CDR2 SNEGSKA, per germline (reference sequence). CDR3 size: 14 residues. The chain's CDR3 is CSARPSGRAYEQYF. CDR3 in DNA: TGCAGTGCTAGACCTAGCGGGAGGGCCTACGAGCAGTACTTC.

V usage is TRBV10-3 and J usage is TRBJ2-7; tentatively, D is TRBD2 (5 bases). The germline gives CDR1 ENHRY, CDR2 SYGVKD. V was pared by 3 bases and J by 7 bases, with 10 bases between. The CDR3 runs to 12 residues. The CDR3 DNA is TGTGCCATCAGTGACGGGGTTTATGAGCAGTACTTC. It translates to CAISDGVYEQYF.

The J gene is TRBJ2-3, the V gene TRBV15; 11 bases map to TRBD2. The CDR3 sequence is 19 residues long. Trimming cost V 0 bases and J 2 bases; bases outside gene matches: 10. CDR1 and CDR2 from the germline V gene are LNHNV and YYDKDF (reference sequence). As DNA, the CDR3 is TGTGCCACCAGCAGAGATGGGCTAGCGGGGGGTTATTACACAGATACGCAGTATTTT. Amino acids: CATSRDGLAGGYYTDTQYF.

The chain links TRBV18 to TRBJ1-2; 8 nucleotides align to TRBD1. The germline V gene encodes CDR1 KGHSH and CDR2 LQKENI. V gave up 3 bases and J gave up 2 bases; unmatched junction bases: 5. There are 15 residues in the CDR3. The CDR3 here is CASSPSPGGNYGYTF. DNA for the CDR3: TGTGCCAGCTCACCCTCACCAGGGGGCAACTATGGCTACACCTTC.

The chain employs TRBV15 and TRBJ2-7, with D perhaps TRBD1 (5 bases). The V gene's germline CDR1 is LNHNV and CDR2 YYDKDF (reference sequence). The CDR3 totals 17 residues. V lost 0 bases and J lost 1, with 16 bases in between. The CDR3 sequence is CATSRDIPRQKSYEQYF. CDR3 DNA sequence: TGTGCCACCAGCAGAGATATTCCCCGACAGAAGTCCTACGAGCAGTACTTC.

CDR3 region: CSAPDTHMNTGELFF. CDR3 DNA sequence: TGCAGTGCTCCCGATACCCACATGAACACCGGGGAGCTGTTTTTT. The chain joins TRBV20-1 to TRBJ2-2; D unresolved. V was cut by 5 bases and J by 1 base, with 14 bases left in between. Germline loops: CDR1 DFQATT, CDR2 SNEGSKA (reference sequence). The length of the CDR3 is 15 residues.

The sample holds a few counts of this clonotype. The chain carries TRBV4-2 and TRBJ2-7; 10 bases align to TRBD2. The junction had 12 bases not matched to a gene; V was cut back by 4 bases and J by 3 bases. Germline CDR1 and CDR2: LGHNA and YNFKEQ. This CDR3 has 17 residues. The CDR3 is CASSLSPLRTSGYEQYF. CDR3 nucleotides: TGTGCCAGCAGCCTTTCACCCCTTAGGACTAGCGGCTACGAGCAGTACTTC.

This clonotype was counted a few times. V usage is TRBV29-1 and J usage is TRBJ2-5, with 12 positions matching TRBD2. V lost 6 bases, J lost 5 bases, and 10 bases stayed unmatched. Germline CDR1 SQVTM, CDR2 ANQGSEA. The CDR3 consists of 15 residues. The CDR3 sequence: CSVFLAGGPSETQYF. In nucleotides, the CDR3 is TGCAGCGTGTTTCTAGCGGGAGGGCCCTCGGAGACCCAGTACTTC.

This chain connects TRBV5-1 to TRBJ2-5; a possible D gene is TRBD2 (5 bases). Between the trimmed V and J ends, which lost 2 bases and 5 bases, there was a span of 10 bases. This CDR3 is built from 13 residues. CDR1 SGHRS and CDR2 YFSETQ come from the germline V gene. In DNA form, the CDR3 reads TGCGCCAGCAGCTTTCGGGATTCGGAGACCCAGTACTTC. This codes for CASSFRDSETQYF.

The rearrangement links TRBV7-3 to TRBJ2-1; 9 positions agree with TRBD2. The CDR3 sequence is 16 residues long. The germline CDR1 and CDR2 sequences are SGHTA and FQGTGA. Trimming at V came to 1 base and at J to 3 bases, leaving 4 bases not matched to a gene. The CDR3 nucleotides are TGTGCCAGCAGCTTAAACGCGGGGGGGCTCTACAATGAGCAGTTCTTC. This gives the protein CASSLNAGGLYNEQFF.